This T cell receptor beta chain was identified during a study of blood T cells in healthy people across ages. General study findings and limits: Researchers said unsorted PBMCs prevented a conclusive naive versus antigen-experienced comparison. TCR beta diversity, measured per million T cells, fell in a roughly linear way with age. Estimates of diversity drawn from one million T cells were considered underestimates.

The J segment lost 0 bases and the V segment lost 7 bases, leaving 9 bases of the junction unmatched. This CDR3 is built from 15 residues. Germline V CDR1 and CDR2: SGHTA, FQGNSA. With a J-beta primer mix and a sample-barcoded 5' primer, a second PCR ran about 7 to 12 cycles. A 12-random-nucleotide template-switch adaptor tagged each cDNA molecule. TCRdb reprocessed the 5' RACE reads with MiXCR, giving one entry per CDR3 protein. In the table there are some 710,000 distinct CDR3 sequences, about 24% of which are singletons. This clonotype has only a few counts. Its target is unknown. Material for sequencing was blood. The sequence was collected from a man in his 70s in good health. This chain connects TRBV7-2 to TRBJ2-7, with 7 bases that match TRBD2. In nucleotides, the CDR3 is TGTGCCAGCACTTCTCAAGCGGGGAGCTCCTACGAGCAGTACGTC. Translated: CASTSQAGSSYEQYV.